This T cell receptor beta chain was recorded in a study of blood T cell repertoires in COVID-19. Study details: COVID-19 samples, acute and convalescent, were from the United States, Italy and Spain. Sources were T cells, B-cell-depleted T cells, or PBMCs; the material itself was cDNA or gDNA.

Sequencing used immunoSEQ multiplex PCR; TCRdb keeps in-frame clones, though not all of them. The sample lists about 78,000 clones, 90% occurring once. Germline-derived CDR1 and CDR2 are ENHRY and SYGVKD. CDR3 length: 14 residues. Germline trimming cut 6 bases from V and 5 bases from J; bases unmatched to any gene: 9. Sequenced: peripheral blood. The receptor's source is a woman older than 75 with active or convalescent COVID-19. The chain links TRBV10-3 to TRBJ2-5; 7 positions match TRBD2. The DNA for the CDR3 is TGTGCCATCAGGCCGGGGTCTAGCGGTGAGACCCAGTACTTC. It yields the protein CAIRPGSSGETQYF.